This T cell receptor (beta chain) was sequenced for a study of Ad26.COV2.S vaccination and SARS-CoV-2 variants. Assay used: immunoSEQ multiplex PCR; TCRdb lists only in-frame clones, some missing. The sample shows around 450,000 clones, 89% of them seen only once. Sample treatment: about 20 received Ad26.COV2.S at low or high dose, single or two shots; 5 received placebo; per-sample allocation not given. Day 63 following the first vaccine or placebo injection was when the samples were taken. The CDR3 totals 15 residues. Trimming stripped 8 bases from V and 3 bases from J, with 19 bases between. Germline V gene lookup returns CDR1 MNHEY and CDR2 SVGAGI.

This TCR derives from a person between 18 and 59 years old who received the Ad26.COV2.S COVID-19 vaccine or a placebo. The sample consisted of peripheral blood, taken in a trial of Ad26.COV2.S vaccine versus placebo. This chain joins TRBV6-5 and TRBJ2-5, with a possible D match to TRBD1 (6 bases). The chain's CDR3 is CASSLRWAGEETQYF. DNA of the CDR3: TGTGCCAGCTCCCTTCGGTGGGCAGGGGAAGAGACCCAGTACTTC.